A selection of T cell receptor beta chains follows, all from one sample in a study of cytomegalovirus exposure and HLA in healthy donors. The protocol was immunoSEQ multiplex PCR, while the TCRdb copy is restricted to in-frame clones and leaves out a portion. The profile covers 130,000 to 150,000 clones, with roughly 79% appearing a single time and roughly 3% taken by the ten largest. Sequences were obtained from PBMCs. The receptors shown here come from a male donor in good health and CMV-seronegative. The CDR3 runs from the conserved cysteine through the conserved F or W. The order of the fields is V gene, J gene, CDR3 protein.

v_gene: TRBV5-1; j_gene: TRBJ2-2; CDR3aa: CASSSGTGANTGELFF
v_gene: TRBV6-5; j_gene: TRBJ1-2; CDR3aa: CASSPPDSYYGYTF
v_gene: TRBV10-3; j_gene: TRBJ2-3; CDR3aa: CAALVDGASTDTQYF
v_gene: TRBV7-3; j_gene: TRBJ2-7; CDR3aa: CASSSTYRDRGFIYEQYF
v_gene: TRBV13; j_gene: TRBJ1-4; CDR3aa: CASSFRNRVELFF
v_gene: TRBV5-4; j_gene: TRBJ1-1; CDR3aa: CASSWTANTEAFF
v_gene: TRBV6-6; j_gene: TRBJ2-7; CDR3aa: CASTYRGAGEQYF
v_gene: TRBV10-3; j_gene: TRBJ1-1; CDR3aa: CAISETPDRATEAFF
v_gene: TRBV27; j_gene: TRBJ2-1; CDR3aa: CASRAGTSGVSSYNEQFF
v_gene: TRBV7-9; j_gene: TRBJ2-3; CDR3aa: CASSTLLAGVTDTQYF
v_gene: TRBV6-5; j_gene: TRBJ1-6; CDR3aa: CASSYDSHAPLHF
v_gene: TRBV27; j_gene: TRBJ1-1; CDR3aa: CASSLGREAFF
v_gene: TRBV2; j_gene: TRBJ1-2; CDR3aa: CASPRQGFNYGYTF
v_gene: TRBV29-1; j_gene: TRBJ2-5; CDR3aa: CSVDPDEGGIETQYF
v_gene: TRBV5-4; j_gene: TRBJ1-2; CDR3aa: CASSPPDSLYGYTF
v_gene: TRBV5-1; j_gene: TRBJ2-7; CDR3aa: CASSSGLATYEQYF
v_gene: TRBV14; j_gene: TRBJ2-7; CDR3aa: CASSQEGRDEQYF
v_gene: TRBV18; j_gene: TRBJ1-5; CDR3aa: CASSPGDSPNQPQHF
v_gene: TRBV2; j_gene: TRBJ1-6; CDR3aa: CASSDPRGRLLSPLHF
v_gene: TRBV15; j_gene: TRBJ2-1; CDR3aa: CATSRVAEVYNEQFF
v_gene: TRBV6-5; j_gene: TRBJ2-3; CDR3aa: CASSSDRETDTQYF
v_gene: TRBV5-4; j_gene: TRBJ1-2; CDR3aa: CASSYPHGTGIYGYTF
v_gene: TRBV6-5; j_gene: TRBJ2-7; CDR3aa: CASSYTDNWIYEQYF
v_gene: TRBV7-3; j_gene: TRBJ2-3; CDR3aa: CASSSTGQSTDTQYF
v_gene: TRBV7-2; j_gene: TRBJ2-3; CDR3aa: CASSFPTSGTDTQYF
v_gene: TRBV7-2; j_gene: TRBJ1-3; CDR3aa: CASSTDGTGGNTIYF
v_gene: TRBV5-1; j_gene: TRBJ2-3; CDR3aa: CASSFGTSGDSFGTDTQYF
v_gene: TRBV7-3; j_gene: TRBJ2-3; CDR3aa: CASRLLAGAEDTQYF
v_gene: TRBV13; j_gene: TRBJ1-2; CDR3aa: CASSLGVGPSLSGYTF
v_gene: TRBV10-1; j_gene: TRBJ1-1; CDR3aa: CASSGQQNTEAFF
v_gene: TRBV5-4; j_gene: TRBJ1-1; CDR3aa: CASSFGQHNTEAFF
v_gene: TRBV30; j_gene: TRBJ2-5; CDR3aa: CAWSRGRQETQYF
v_gene: TRBV7-2; j_gene: TRBJ2-1; CDR3aa: CASSSTGVDNEQFF
v_gene: TRBV15; j_gene: TRBJ1-5; CDR3aa: CATSIIPTESNQPQHF
v_gene: TRBV30; j_gene: TRBJ2-3; CDR3aa: CAWSVRGDTQYF
v_gene: TRBV5-1; j_gene: TRBJ2-7; CDR3aa: CASSSRDSTYEQYF
v_gene: TRBV2; j_gene: TRBJ2-3; CDR3aa: CASSELAGGTDTQYF
v_gene: TRBV5-4; j_gene: TRBJ2-7; CDR3aa: CASSIGLAGAGEQYF
v_gene: TRBV5-1; j_gene: TRBJ2-7; CDR3aa: CASSFYRRGLGEQYF
v_gene: TRBV7-2; j_gene: TRBJ2-7; CDR3aa: CASSTGGRGNPYEQYF
v_gene: TRBV5-4; j_gene: TRBJ1-2; CDR3aa: CASSPSPGQTHGYTF
v_gene: TRBV9; j_gene: TRBJ2-1; CDR3aa: CASSVVGQSSYNEQFF
v_gene: TRBV7-9; j_gene: TRBJ1-2; CDR3aa: CASSLATLGGDYGYTF
v_gene: TRBV5-1; j_gene: TRBJ2-1; CDR3aa: CASSFSSGGAINEQFF
v_gene: TRBV5-6; j_gene: .; CDR3aa: CASSPDREIYEQYF
v_gene: TRBV7-9; j_gene: TRBJ2-2; CDR3aa: CASSPGTSGSRDTGELFF
v_gene: TRBV19; j_gene: TRBJ1-5; CDR3aa: CASRDLGTASNQPQHF
v_gene: TRBV6-6; j_gene: TRBJ2-4; CDR3aa: CASCRQGRAKNIQYF
v_gene: TRBV19; j_gene: TRBJ2-3; CDR3aa: CASRTKGTDTQYF
v_gene: TRBV5-1; j_gene: TRBJ2-1; CDR3aa: CASSLATLQSYNEQFF
v_gene: TRBV30; j_gene: TRBJ1-1; CDR3aa: CAWSSQDQAFF
v_gene: TRBV29-1; j_gene: TRBJ1-4; CDR3aa: CSVETSGTGEKLFF
v_gene: TRBV2; j_gene: TRBJ2-7; CDR3aa: CASDRTGTYEQYF
v_gene: TRBV7-2; j_gene: TRBJ1-2; CDR3aa: CASSRQSLYGYTF